This TCR beta chain is drawn from a study of metastatic and nonmetastatic thyroid tumors. TCRdb reprocessed the PCR reads via MiXCR. The sample includes under 20,000 clones, about a third of them seen just once. Until they underwent thyroid surgery, no patient had received any treatment. This clone turned up a few times. It is likely a read error, because the conserved phenylalanine at the end of the CDR3 is missing. The DNA is left out, because the CDR3 cannot be placed on it with certainty; the CDR3 is given as TCRdb lists it. The TCR originated in a male donor with papillary thyroid cancer or a benign thyroid nodule (not recorded which). Some clones in this sample may be carry-over from other donors' samples. Material: tumor tissue.

The CDR3 here is CSVDKDRPNYGYTL. This sequence joins TRBV29-1 and TRBJ1-2; the table's D call, TRBD1, was not checked against the DNA. The CDR3 sequence runs 14 residues, both termini included. The V gene's germline CDR1 is SQVTM and CDR2 ANQGSEA.